This entry lists 17 T cell receptor beta chains sequenced from one sample in a study of early T cells in non-severe SARS-CoV-2 infection. TCRdb reanalysed the 5' RACE reads using MiXCR and keeps one entry per CDR3 protein. Of around 32,000 distinct CDR3 sequences in the sample, around 5.7% were seen once. Specimen: whole blood. The receptors stem from an adult who was a healthcare worker with PCR-confirmed SARS-CoV-2 infection or an uninfected control (not recorded which).

There are many counts of this clonotype. The V gene is TRBV30, the J gene TRBJ1-2; D is unclear. The CDR3 loop spans 12 amino acids. The germline CDR1 and CDR2 sequences are GTSNPN and SVGIG (reference sequence). V was trimmed by 2 bases and J by 7 bases, leaving 11 bases between them. The CDR3 region has the DNA TGTGCCTGGAGTATGACCCCCGGTGGCTACACCTTC. This sequence encodes CAWSMTPGGYTF.

This clonotype was seen only a few times. This rearrangement joins TRBV6-2 or TRBV6-3 to TRBJ2-5, with D tentatively TRBD1 or TRBD2 (5 bases each). This CDR3 has 16 residues. Per germline, CDR1 MNHEY and CDR2 SVGEGT. V was shortened by 2 bases and J by 7 bases, with 20 bases between the two germline ends. CDR3 region: CASSYGLSGPWVTQYF. Here the CDR3 DNA reads TGTGCCAGCAGTTACGGACTTTCGGGACCCTGGGTGACCCAGTACTTC.

V is TRBV6-2 or TRBV6-3 and J is TRBJ2-4; D not certain. V was trimmed by 2 bases and J by 0 bases, leaving 14 bases between them. The CDR3 length is 17 residues. CDR1 and CDR2 from the germline V gene are MNHEY and SVGEGT. For the CDR3, the DNA is TGTGCCAGCAGTTACCAGCATCCTGGGATAGCCAAAAACATTCAGTACTTC. Protein product: CASSYQHPGIAKNIQYF.

This sequence joins TRBV20-1 and TRBJ2-2, with a weak D call TRBD2 (6 bases). V was shortened by 7 bases and J by 1 base, with 10 bases between the two germline ends. The CDR3 is made up of 13 amino acids. Germline V gives CDR1 DFQATT, CDR2 SNEGSKA (reference sequence). The CDR3 nucleotides are TGCAGTGGTGGAGCGGGGAACACCGGGGAGCTGTTTTTT. Its translation: CSGGAGNTGELFF.

On this clonotype: A read error may be the cause here, since a much bigger clone is one base away. The V gene is TRBV9, the J gene TRBJ2-7; 8 nucleotides match TRBD1. The CDR3 runs to 12 residues. Losses at the gene ends were 3 bases for V and 5 bases for J; bases not matched to a gene: 1. Germline CDR1 and CDR2: SGDLS and YYNGEE. The CDR3 coding sequence is TGTGCCAGCAGCGCGGACAGGGACGAGCAGTACTTC. Residues: CASSADRDEQYF.

This clonotype was observed at least ten times. The gene calls are TRBV12-3 or TRBV12-4 and TRBJ2-2; 7 bases match TRBD1. The ends lost 6 bases at V and 4 bases at J; junction bases unmatched: 8. The CDR3 is made up of 15 amino acids. The DNA of the CDR3 is TGTGCCAGCAGGAGACAGGGAGTAGGCACCGGGGAGCTGTTTTTT. Amino acid sequence: CASRRQGVGTGELFF.

This sequence joins TRBV11-2 and TRBJ2-1; 8 bases are shared with TRBD2. V shed 1 base and J 4 bases; nucleotides not matched to a gene: 3. CDR1 is SGHAT and CDR2 is FQNNGV in the germline V gene. The CDR3 consists of 15 residues. Here the CDR3 DNA reads TGTGCCAGCAGCTTAGCCAGCGGGGGATACAATGAGCAGTTCTTC. Protein sequence: CASSLASGGYNEQFF.

In DNA form, the CDR3 reads TGTGCCAGCAGCTTGGAAAGATCCCCCTATGGCTACACCTTC. Protein product: CASSLERSPYGYTF. The J gene is TRBJ1-2, the V gene TRBV5-5; D is undetermined. This CDR3 spans 14 amino acids. CDR1 and CDR2 (germline): SGHKS, YYEKEE (reference sequence). V gave up 0 bases and J gave up 4 bases, with 10 bases separating them. Full variable domain (rest looked up from reference TRBV5-5 and TRBJ1-2): DAGVTQSPTHLIKTRGQQVTLRCSPISGHKSVSWYQQVLGQGPQFIFQYYEKEERGRGNFPDRFSARQFPNYSSELNVNALLLGDSALYLCASSLERSPYGYTFGSGTRLTVV.

The V and J genes are TRBV7-2 and TRBJ2-1, with D unclear. The CDR3 is 10 residues long. Per germline, CDR1 SGHTA and CDR2 FQGNSA. Deletions cut 4 bases from V and 9 bases from J, with 4 bases between. The CDR3, as DNA: TGTGCCAGCAGCTCGGTTGAGCAGTTCTTC. This encodes CASSSVEQFF.

This clonotype showed up many times. The V and J genes are TRBV10-3 and TRBJ2-7; D perhaps matches TRBD2 (6 bases). V dropped 6 bases and J dropped 4 bases, with 13 bases sitting between them. Germline V gives CDR1 ENHRY, CDR2 SYGVKD. The CDR3 contains 13 residues. The CDR3 DNA reads as TGTGCCATCAGCGGCGGGGTTAGTTACGAGCAGTACTTC. This gives the protein CAISGGVSYEQYF.

This clonotype was observed many times. The genes are TRBV6-5 and TRBJ1-2, with D unresolved. The CDR3 runs 13 residues. V lost 2 bases and J lost 2, with 6 bases in between. Germline values: CDR1 MNHEY, CDR2 SVGAGI. CDR3 DNA: TGTGCCAGCAGTTACGCCCAAAACTATGGCTACACCTTC. This gives the protein CASSYAQNYGYTF.

This clonotype was detected many times. The gene calls are TRBV18 and TRBJ1-2; D is possibly TRBD1 (6 bases). CDR1 is KGHSH and CDR2 is LQKENI in the germline V gene. This CDR3 comprises 13 residues. With 3 bases removed from V and 10 bases from J, the gap between germline ends came to 15 bases. The CDR3 sequence is CASSPAPGVVYTF. CDR3 DNA: TGTGCCAGCTCACCTGCCCCAGGGGTGGTCTACACCTTC.

The CDR3 bases are TGTGCCAGCAGCATCGCTCCGGGACTAGCCTACGAGCAGTACTTC. It translates to CASSIAPGLAYEQYF. The J gene is TRBJ2-7, the V gene TRBV9; TRBD2 aligns across 8 bases. Trimming cost V 4 bases and J 2 bases; bases outside gene matches: 8. CDR3 size: 15 residues. Germline V CDR1 and CDR2: SGDLS, YYNGEE.

Only a few counts were recorded for this clonotype. The J gene is TRBJ1-5, the V gene TRBV24-1; weak D call: TRBD1 (6 bases). The CDR3 length is 15 residues. The germline V and J ends were trimmed by 4 bases and 0 bases, with 9 bases remaining between them. Per germline, CDR1 KGHDR and CDR2 SFDVKD. CDR3 in amino acids: CATSDNRVSNQPQHF. The DNA for the CDR3 is TGTGCCACCAGTGACAACAGGGTTAGCAATCAGCCCCAGCATTTT.

This clonotype was observed many times. V is TRBV12-3 or TRBV12-4 and J is TRBJ1-6; tentatively, D is TRBD1 (5 bases). This CDR3 spans 14 amino acids. Trimming removed 7 bases from V and 7 bases from J, with 14 bases in between. CDR3 sequence: CASTLTGGNSPLHF. Written as DNA, the CDR3 is TGTGCCAGCACCCTGACCGGGGGGAATTCACCCCTCCACTTT.

This clonotype was detected many times. This sequence joins TRBV7-7 and TRBJ2-3; D not resolved. The germline V gene has CDR1 SSHAT and CDR2 FNYEAQ (reference sequence). Trimming pared 2 bases from V and 6 bases from J, leaving 9 bases between. CDR3 length: 13 amino acids. CDR3 amino acids: CASSLMLGDTQYF. For the CDR3, the DNA is TGTGCCAGCAGCTTAATGTTAGGGGATACGCAGTATTTT.

V usage is TRBV10-2 and J usage is TRBJ2-7; D is undetermined. V was pared by 7 bases and J by 6 bases, with 13 bases between. Germline loops: CDR1 WSHSY, CDR2 SAAADI. This CDR3 spans 12 amino acids. The CDR3 nucleotides are TGCGCCAGCACGGGTACAGTTGGCGAGCAGTACTTC. It is translated as CASTGTVGEQYF.